Shown below are 7 T cell receptor beta chains from a single sample sequenced in a study of cytomegalovirus exposure and HLA in healthy donors. This PCR relied on a set of 60 Vbeta primers and 13 Jbeta primers. Libraries were prepared by immunoSEQ multiplex PCR; TCRdb keeps only in-frame clonotypes and omits some of them. The table records around 300,000 clones, around two thirds of them present only once. The sequencing input was PBMCs. The receptors were gathered from a female donor in good health and CMV-seronegative.

The chain recombines TRBV19 with TRBJ2-1; 8 bases are a match to TRBD2. The CDR3 spans 16 residues. Germline CDR1 reads LNHDA; CDR2 reads SQIVND (reference sequence). V shed 5 bases, J shed 6 bases, and the junction held 12 bases outside the gene matches. CDR3: CASSSLRVAGFNEQFF. CDR3 nucleotide sequence: TGTGCCAGTAGTTCCTTGAGGGTAGCGGGATTCAATGAGCAGTTCTTC.

This rearrangement joins TRBV27 to TRBJ1-1; D gene ambiguous. CDR1 is MNHEY, CDR2 SMNVEV, per germline (reference sequence). Deletions cut 8 bases from V and 5 bases from J, with 9 bases between. The CDR3 totals 11 residues. The CDR3 region has the DNA TGTGCCAGCTGGTCGACTACTGAAGCTTTCTTT. Its protein product is CASWSTTEAFF.

With regard to this clone: One end of the junction does not line up with germline, which may come from a read error. The rearrangement uses TRBV9 and TRBJ2-3, with 8 nucleotides matching TRBD2. CDR3 size: 16 residues. CDR1 is SGDLS and CDR2 is YYNGEE in the germline V gene. This chain's CDR3 is CASGVALAGSTDTQYF. The CDR3 DNA sequence: TGTGCCAGCGGCGTAGCTTTAGCGGGGAGCACAGATACGCAGTATTTT.

This sequence joins TRBV19 and TRBJ2-7; 10 bases align to TRBD2. The CDR3 totals 15 residues. Germline lookup yields CDR1 LNHDA and CDR2 SQIVND (reference sequence). V shed 6 bases, J shed 2 bases, and the junction held 7 bases outside the gene matches. CDR3: CASSKKAGGPYEQYF. As DNA, the CDR3 is TGTGCCAGTAGCAAAAAAGCGGGAGGGCCCTACGAGCAGTACTTC. Complete variable domain (other parts from reference TRBV19 and TRBJ2-7): DGGITQSPKYLFRKEGQNVTLSCEQNLNHDAMYWYRQDPGQGLRLIYYSQIVNDFQKGDIAEGYSVSREKKESFPLTVTSAQKNPTAFYLCASSKKAGGPYEQYFGPGTRLTVT.

The chain links TRBV7-9 to TRBJ2-1; 7 nucleotides agree with TRBD2. This CDR3 is built from 11 residues. Per germline, CDR1 SEHNR and CDR2 FQNEAQ (reference sequence). V shed 8 bases, J shed 10 bases, and the junction held 5 bases outside the gene matches. As DNA, the CDR3 is TGTGCCAGCGGGAGGGGAAAGGAGCAGTTCTTC. This encodes CASGRGKEQFF. Drawing the rest from reference TRBV7-9 and TRBJ2-1, the complete variable domain is DTGVSQNPRHKITKRGQNVTFRCDPISEHNRLYWYRQTLGQGPEFLTYFQNEAQLEKSRLLSDRFSAERPKGSFSTLEIQRTEQGDSAMYLCASGRGKEQFFGPGTRLTVL.

The genes are TRBV2 and TRBJ1-2, with D possibly TRBD1 on 6 matching bases. Per germline, CDR1 SNHLY and CDR2 FYNNEI. The CDR3 length is 16 residues. V lost 4 bases to trimming and J lost 5 bases, with 20 bases between them. CDR3 sequence reads: CASSVGGAGPNYGYTF. As DNA, the CDR3 is TGTGCCAGCAGTGTCGGGGGGGCCGGTCCAAATTATGGCTACACCTTC.

This sequence joins TRBV6-1 and TRBJ1-5, with 7 bases matching TRBD1. Per the germline V gene, CDR1 is MNHNS and CDR2 is SASEGT. The CDR3 length is 14 residues. Here the CDR3 DNA reads TGTGGGTCCCGGGACAGTAATAGCAATCAGCCCCAGCATTTT. Protein sequence: CGSRDSNSNQPQHF.